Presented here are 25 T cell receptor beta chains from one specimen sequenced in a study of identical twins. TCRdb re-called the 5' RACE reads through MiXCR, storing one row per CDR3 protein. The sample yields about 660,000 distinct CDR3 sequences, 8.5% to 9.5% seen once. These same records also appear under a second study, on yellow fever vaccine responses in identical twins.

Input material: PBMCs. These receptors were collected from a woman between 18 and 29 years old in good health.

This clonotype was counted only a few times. CDR3 sequence reads: CSARGGTGVREELFF. The CDR3 DNA is TGCAGTGCTAGAGGCGGGACAGGGGTGCGGGAGGAGCTGTTTTTT. The V and J genes are TRBV20-1 and TRBJ2-2; TRBD1 aligns across 10 bases. The length of the CDR3 is 15 residues. Germline V gene lookup returns CDR1 DFQATT and CDR2 SNEGSKA (reference sequence). Trimming at V came to 1 base and at J to 10 bases, leaving 9 bases not matched to a gene.

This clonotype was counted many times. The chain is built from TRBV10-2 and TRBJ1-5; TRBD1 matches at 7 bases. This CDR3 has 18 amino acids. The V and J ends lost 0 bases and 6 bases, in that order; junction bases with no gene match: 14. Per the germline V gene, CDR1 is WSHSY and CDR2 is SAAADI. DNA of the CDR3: TGCGCCAGCAGTGAGTCGCTGGGAGGGGGCGGCTCCACTCAGCCCCAGCATTTT. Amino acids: CASSESLGGGGSTQPQHF.

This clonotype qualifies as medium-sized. The CDR3 is CASRPVQRGGTDTQYF. CDR3 nucleotide sequence: TGTGCCAGCAGGCCAGTCCAGAGAGGGGGGACAGATACGCAGTATTTT. This chain connects TRBV28 to TRBJ2-3; TRBD1 or TRBD2 may be the D gene (6 bases each). CDR3 length equals 16 residues. The V gene lost 6 bases and the J gene lost 3 bases, with 19 bases spanning the gap. Germline V CDR1 and CDR2: MDHEN, SYDVKM. Variable domain in full (rest from reference TRBV28 and TRBJ2-3): DVKVTQSSRYLVKRTGEKVFLECVQDMDHENMFWYRQDPGLGLRLIYFSYDVKMKEKGDIPEGYSVSREKKERFSLILESASTNQTSMYLCASRPVQRGGTDTQYFGPGTRLTVL.

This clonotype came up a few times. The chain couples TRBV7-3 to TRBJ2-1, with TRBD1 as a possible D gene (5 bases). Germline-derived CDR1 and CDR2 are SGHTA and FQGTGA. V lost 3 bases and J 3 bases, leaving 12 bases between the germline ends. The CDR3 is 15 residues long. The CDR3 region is CASSLGLGLYNEQFF. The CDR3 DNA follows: TGTGCCAGCAGCTTGGGCCTGGGGCTCTACAATGAGCAGTTCTTC.

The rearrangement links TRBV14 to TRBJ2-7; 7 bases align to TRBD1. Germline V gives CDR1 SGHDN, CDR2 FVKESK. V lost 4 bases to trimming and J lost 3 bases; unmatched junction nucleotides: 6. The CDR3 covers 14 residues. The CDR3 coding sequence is TGTGCCAGCAGCCCCCAACCAGGGGGCTACGAGCAGTACTTC. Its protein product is CASSPQPGGYEQYF.

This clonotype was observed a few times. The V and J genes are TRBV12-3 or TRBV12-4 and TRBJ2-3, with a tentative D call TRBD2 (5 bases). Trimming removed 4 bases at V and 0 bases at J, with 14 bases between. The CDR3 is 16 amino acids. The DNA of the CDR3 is TGTGCCAGCAGTTCTCTAGCCCAACCTAGCACAGATACGCAGTATTTT. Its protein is CASSSLAQPSTDTQYF.

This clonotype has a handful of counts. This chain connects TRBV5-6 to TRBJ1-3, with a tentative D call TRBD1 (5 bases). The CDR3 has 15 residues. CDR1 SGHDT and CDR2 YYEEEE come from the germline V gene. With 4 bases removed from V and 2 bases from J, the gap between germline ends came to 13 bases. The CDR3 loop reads CASSLSDSPGNTIYF. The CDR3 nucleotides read TGTGCCAGCAGCCTAAGCGACAGCCCTGGAAACACCATATATTTT.

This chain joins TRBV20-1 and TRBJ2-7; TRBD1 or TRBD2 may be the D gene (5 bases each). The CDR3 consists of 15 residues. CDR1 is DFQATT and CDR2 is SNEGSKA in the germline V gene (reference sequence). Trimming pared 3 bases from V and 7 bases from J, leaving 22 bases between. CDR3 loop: CSARPGTVAKREQYF. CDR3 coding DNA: TGCAGTGCTAGGCCGGGGACGGTGGCCAAGAGGGAGCAGTACTTC.

CDR3 bases: TGTGCCAGCAGTCTTTCTCTTGCGGGGGTCACAGATACGCAGTATTTT. Translating it yields CASSLSLAGVTDTQYF. The V gene is TRBV2, the J gene TRBJ2-3, with TRBD2 matching 7 bases. J gave up 2 bases and V 5 bases, and 10 bases lay outside the gene matches. The germline CDR1 and CDR2 sequences are SNHLY and FYNNEI. The CDR3 consists of 16 residues.

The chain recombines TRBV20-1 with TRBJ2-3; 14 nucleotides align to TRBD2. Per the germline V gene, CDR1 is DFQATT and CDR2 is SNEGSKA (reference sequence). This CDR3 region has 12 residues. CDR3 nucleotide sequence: TGCAGCGGGACTAGCGGGGGAGATACGCAGTATTTT. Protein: CSGTSGGDTQYF.

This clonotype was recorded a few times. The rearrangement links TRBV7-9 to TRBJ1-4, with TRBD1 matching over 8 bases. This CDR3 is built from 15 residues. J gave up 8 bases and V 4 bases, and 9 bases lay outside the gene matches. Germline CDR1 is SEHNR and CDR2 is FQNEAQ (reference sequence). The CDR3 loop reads CASSSSTGDGEKLFF. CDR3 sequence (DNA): TGTGCCAGCAGCTCCTCGACAGGGGACGGAGAAAAACTGTTTTTT.

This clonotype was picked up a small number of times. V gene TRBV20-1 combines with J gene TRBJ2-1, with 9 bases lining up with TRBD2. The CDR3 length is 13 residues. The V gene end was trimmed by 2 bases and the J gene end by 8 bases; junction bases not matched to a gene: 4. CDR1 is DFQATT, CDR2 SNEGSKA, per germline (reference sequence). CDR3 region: CSARLAGSHEQFF. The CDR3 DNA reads TGCAGTGCTAGACTAGCGGGATCACATGAGCAGTTCTTC.

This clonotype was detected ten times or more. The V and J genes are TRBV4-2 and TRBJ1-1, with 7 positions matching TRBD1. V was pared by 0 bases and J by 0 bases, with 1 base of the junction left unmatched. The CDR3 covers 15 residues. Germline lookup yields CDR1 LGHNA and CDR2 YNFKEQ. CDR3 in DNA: TGTGCCAGCAGCCAAGATGGACAGGTGAACACTGAAGCTTTCTTT. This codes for CASSQDGQVNTEAFF.

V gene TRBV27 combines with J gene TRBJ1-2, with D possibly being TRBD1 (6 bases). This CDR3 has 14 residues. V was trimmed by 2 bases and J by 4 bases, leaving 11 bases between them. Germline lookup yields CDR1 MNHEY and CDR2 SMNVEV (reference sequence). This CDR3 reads CASSLQGPSYGYTF. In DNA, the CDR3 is TGTGCCAGCAGTTTACAGGGGCCTTCCTATGGCTACACCTTC.

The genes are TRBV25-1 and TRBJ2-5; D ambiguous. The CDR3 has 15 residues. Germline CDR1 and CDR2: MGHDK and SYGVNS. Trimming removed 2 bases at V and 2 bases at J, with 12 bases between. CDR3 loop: CASSEKEDLQETQYF. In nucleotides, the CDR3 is TGTGCCAGCAGTGAAAAAGAGGATTTGCAAGAGACCCAGTACTTC. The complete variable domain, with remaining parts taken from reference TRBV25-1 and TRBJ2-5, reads EADIYQTPRYLVIGTGKKITLECSQTMGHDKMYWYQQDPGMELHLIHYSYGVNSTEKGDLSSESTVSRIRTEHFPLTLESARPSHTSQYLCASSEKEDLQETQYFGPGTRLLVL.

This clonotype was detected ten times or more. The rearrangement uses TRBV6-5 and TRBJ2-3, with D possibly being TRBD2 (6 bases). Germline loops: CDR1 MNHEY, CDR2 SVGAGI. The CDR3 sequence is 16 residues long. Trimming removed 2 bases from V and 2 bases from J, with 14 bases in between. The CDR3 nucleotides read TGTGCCAGCAGTTACGCCCTCGGGAGTTCCACAGATACGCAGTATTTT. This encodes CASSYALGSSTDTQYF.

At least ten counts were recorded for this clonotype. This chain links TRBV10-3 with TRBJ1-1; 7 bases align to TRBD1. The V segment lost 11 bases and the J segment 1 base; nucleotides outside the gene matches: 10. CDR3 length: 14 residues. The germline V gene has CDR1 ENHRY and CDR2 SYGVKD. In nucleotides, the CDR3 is TGTGCCGTCGTTGCCGGACAGGAGAACACTGAAGCTTTCTTT. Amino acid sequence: CAVVAGQENTEAFF.

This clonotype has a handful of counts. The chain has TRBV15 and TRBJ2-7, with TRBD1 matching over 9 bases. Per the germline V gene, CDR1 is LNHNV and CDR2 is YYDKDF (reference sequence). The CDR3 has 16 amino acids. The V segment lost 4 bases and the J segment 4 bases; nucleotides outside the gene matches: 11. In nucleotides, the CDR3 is TGTGCCACCAGCAAAGTTACCGGGACAGGGAGTTACGAGCAGTACTTC. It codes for CATSKVTGTGSYEQYF.

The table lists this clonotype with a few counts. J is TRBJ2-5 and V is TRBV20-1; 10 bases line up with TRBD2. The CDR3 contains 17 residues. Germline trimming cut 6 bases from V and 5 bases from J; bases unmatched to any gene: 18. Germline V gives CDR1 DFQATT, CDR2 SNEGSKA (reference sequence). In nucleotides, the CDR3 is TGCAGTGCCCTGATGGCTAGCGGGAGAGAGGCGTATGAGACCCAGTACTTC. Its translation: CSALMASGREAYETQYF.

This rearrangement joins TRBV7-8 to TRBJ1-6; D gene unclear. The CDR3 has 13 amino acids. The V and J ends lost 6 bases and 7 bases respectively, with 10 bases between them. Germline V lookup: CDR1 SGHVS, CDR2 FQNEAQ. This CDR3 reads CASRISENSPLHF. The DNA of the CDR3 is TGTGCCAGCAGGATATCTGAGAATTCACCCCTCCACTTT.

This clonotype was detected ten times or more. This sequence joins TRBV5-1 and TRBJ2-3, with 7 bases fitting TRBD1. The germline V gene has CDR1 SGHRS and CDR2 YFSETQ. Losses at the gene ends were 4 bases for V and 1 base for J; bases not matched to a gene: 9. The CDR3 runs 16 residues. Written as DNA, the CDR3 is TGCGCCAGCAGCGACGCGACAGGGTACGGCACAGATACGCAGTATTTT. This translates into CASSDATGYGTDTQYF.

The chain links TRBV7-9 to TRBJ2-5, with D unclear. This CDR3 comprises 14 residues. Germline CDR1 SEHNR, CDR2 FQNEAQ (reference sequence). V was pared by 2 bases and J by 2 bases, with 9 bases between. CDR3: CASSLSGRQETQYF. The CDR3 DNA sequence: TGTGCCAGCAGCTTATCGGGCAGGCAAGAGACCCAGTACTTC.

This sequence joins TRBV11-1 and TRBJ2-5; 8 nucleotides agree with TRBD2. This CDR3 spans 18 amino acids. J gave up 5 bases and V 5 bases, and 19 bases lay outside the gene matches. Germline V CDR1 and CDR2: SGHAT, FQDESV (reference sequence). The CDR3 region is CASSPILDRKRGRETQYF. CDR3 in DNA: TGTGCCAGCAGCCCAATTCTCGATCGGAAGCGGGGGCGCGAGACCCAGTACTTC.

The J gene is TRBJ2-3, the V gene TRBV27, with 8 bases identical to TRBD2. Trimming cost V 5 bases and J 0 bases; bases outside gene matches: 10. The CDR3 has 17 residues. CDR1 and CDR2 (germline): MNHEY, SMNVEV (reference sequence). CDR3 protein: CASSLIRIAGSTDTQYF. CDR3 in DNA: TGTGCCAGCAGTCTTATTCGAATAGCGGGGAGCACAGATACGCAGTATTTT.

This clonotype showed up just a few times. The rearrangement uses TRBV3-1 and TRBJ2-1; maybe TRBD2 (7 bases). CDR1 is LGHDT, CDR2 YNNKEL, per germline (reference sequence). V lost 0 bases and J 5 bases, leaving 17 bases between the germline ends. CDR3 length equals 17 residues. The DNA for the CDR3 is TGTGCCAGCAGCCAAGATTGGGGCGGGGGCCCGGACAATGAGCAGTTCTTC. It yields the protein CASSQDWGGGPDNEQFF.